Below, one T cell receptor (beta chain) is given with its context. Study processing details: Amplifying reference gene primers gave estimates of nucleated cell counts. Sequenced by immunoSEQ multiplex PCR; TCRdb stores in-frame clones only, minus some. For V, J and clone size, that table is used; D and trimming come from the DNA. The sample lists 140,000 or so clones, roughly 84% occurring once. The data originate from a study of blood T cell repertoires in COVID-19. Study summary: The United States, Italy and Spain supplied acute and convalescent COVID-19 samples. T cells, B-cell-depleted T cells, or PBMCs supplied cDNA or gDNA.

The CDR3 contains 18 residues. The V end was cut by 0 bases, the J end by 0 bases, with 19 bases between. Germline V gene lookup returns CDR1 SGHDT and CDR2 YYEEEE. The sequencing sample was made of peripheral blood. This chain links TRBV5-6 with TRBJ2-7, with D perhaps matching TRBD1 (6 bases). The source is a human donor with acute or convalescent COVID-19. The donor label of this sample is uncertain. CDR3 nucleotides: TGTGCCAGCAGCTTGGCACAATCACAGGGATCAAGCTCCTACGAGCAGTACGTC. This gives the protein CASSLAQSQGSSSYEQYV.